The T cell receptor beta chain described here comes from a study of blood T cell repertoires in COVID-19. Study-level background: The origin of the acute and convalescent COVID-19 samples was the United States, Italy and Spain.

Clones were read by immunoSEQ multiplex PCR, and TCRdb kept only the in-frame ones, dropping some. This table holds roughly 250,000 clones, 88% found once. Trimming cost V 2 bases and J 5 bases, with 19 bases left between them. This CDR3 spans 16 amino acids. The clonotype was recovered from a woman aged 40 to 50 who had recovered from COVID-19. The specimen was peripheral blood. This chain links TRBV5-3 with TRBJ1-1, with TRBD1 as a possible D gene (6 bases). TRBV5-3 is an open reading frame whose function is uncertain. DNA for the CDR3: TGTGCCAGAAGCTTATCCGGCACAACAGGGCGAACTGAAGCTTTCTTT. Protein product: CARSLSGTTGRTEAFF.